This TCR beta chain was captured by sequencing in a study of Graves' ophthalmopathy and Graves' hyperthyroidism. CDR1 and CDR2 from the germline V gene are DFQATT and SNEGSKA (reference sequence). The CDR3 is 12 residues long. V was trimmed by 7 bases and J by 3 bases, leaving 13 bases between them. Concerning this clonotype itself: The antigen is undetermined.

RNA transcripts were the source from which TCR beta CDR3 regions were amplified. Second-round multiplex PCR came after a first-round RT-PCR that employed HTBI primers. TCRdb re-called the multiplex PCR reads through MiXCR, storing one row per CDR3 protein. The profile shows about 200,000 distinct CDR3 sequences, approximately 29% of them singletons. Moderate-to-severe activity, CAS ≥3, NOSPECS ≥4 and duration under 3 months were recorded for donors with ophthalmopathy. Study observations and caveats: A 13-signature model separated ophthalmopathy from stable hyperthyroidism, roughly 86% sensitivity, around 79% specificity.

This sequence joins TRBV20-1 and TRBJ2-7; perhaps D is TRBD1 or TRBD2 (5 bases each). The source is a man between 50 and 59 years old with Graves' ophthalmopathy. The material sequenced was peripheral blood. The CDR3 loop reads CSVRGGGYEQYF. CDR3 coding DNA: TGCAGTGTCAGAGGTGGGGGCTACGAGCAGTACTTC.